This T cell receptor beta chain was obtained from a study of shared clonotypes between healthy human individuals. Notes on the study in general: Naive subsets typically showed greater estimated richness than memory subsets. Donor scarcity curtailed the genetic and exposure-history diversity represented herein. Sorted-subset sequencing, rarefaction showed, was incomplete despite large depth.

Every immunoSEQ plate was one replicate of a subset's evenly spread DNA. Assay used: immunoSEQ multiplex PCR; TCRdb lists only in-frame clones, some missing. The table lists about 2.3 million clones, 85% to 95% of them singletons. The ends were cut back, 0 bases at V and 1 base at J, with 13 bases in the middle. In germline, CDR1 is SGDLS, CDR2 YYNGEE. The CDR3 runs to 16 residues. This clone is a singleton in its sample. Its antigen is still unknown. The chain combines TRBV9 with TRBJ1-1; D is ambiguous. The receptor was derived from a young man in good health. Some clones in this sample may be carry-over from other donors' samples. Sequenced input: naive CD4+ T cells from PBMCs. The sample's subset: CD45RA+ positively selected. CDR3 in DNA: TGTGCCAGCAGCGTAGCGGTCGGTAGGGAGAACACTGAAGCTTTCTTT. Its translation: CASSVAVGRENTEAFF.